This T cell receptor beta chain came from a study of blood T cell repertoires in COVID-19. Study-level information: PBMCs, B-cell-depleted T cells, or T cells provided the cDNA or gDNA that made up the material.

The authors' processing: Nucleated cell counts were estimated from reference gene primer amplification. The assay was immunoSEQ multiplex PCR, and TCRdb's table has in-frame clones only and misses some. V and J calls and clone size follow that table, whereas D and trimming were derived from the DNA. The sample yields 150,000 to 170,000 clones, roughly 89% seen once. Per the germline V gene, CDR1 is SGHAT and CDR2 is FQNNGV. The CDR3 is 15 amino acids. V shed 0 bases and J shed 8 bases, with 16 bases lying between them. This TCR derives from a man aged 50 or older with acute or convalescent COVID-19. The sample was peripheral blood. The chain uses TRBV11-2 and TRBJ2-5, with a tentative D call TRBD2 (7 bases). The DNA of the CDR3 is TGTGCCAGCAGCTTAGATTGGGCGGGGGCAGGCACCCAGTACTTC. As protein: CASSLDWAGAGTQYF.